The 15 T cell receptor beta chains below all came from one sample that was sequenced in a study of monozygotic twins with cystic fibrosis. Some clones are missing from TCRdb's copy, which holds only in-frame ones; the method was immunoSEQ multiplex PCR. The data show more than 25,000 clones, around nine tenths seen once. Sequencing was performed on blood. These receptors were collected from a girl aged 2 to 9 with cystic fibrosis.

The chain has TRBV4-3 and TRBJ2-1; 7 bases fit TRBD2. Germline CDR1 reads LGHNA; CDR2 reads YSLEER. The CDR3 is made up of 18 amino acids. The J segment lost 4 bases and the V segment lost 4 bases, leaving 16 bases of the junction unmatched. CDR3 region: CASSPKSVGGTIYNEQFF. CDR3 DNA sequence: TGCGCCAGCAGCCCAAAGTCCGTCGGGGGGACCATTTACAATGAGCAGTTCTTC.

V and J are TRBV6-4 and TRBJ2-1; unclear D gene. Germline CDR1 and CDR2: MRHNA and SNTAGT. The CDR3 contains 14 residues. V lost 2 bases and J lost 6, with 11 bases in between. Written as DNA, the CDR3 is TGTGCCAGCAGTGACGTGGGGTTTGGCAATGAGCAGTTCTTC. Translating it yields CASSDVGFGNEQFF.

The chain couples TRBV2 to TRBJ2-5; 15 nucleotides line up with TRBD2. The CDR3 extends over 18 amino acids. Trimming at V came to 4 bases and at J to 5 bases, leaving 11 bases not matched to a gene. In germline, CDR1 is SNHLY, CDR2 FYNNEI. The CDR3 nucleotides read TGTGCCAGCAGTGGCGGACTAGCGGGGGGGCTGTTTTGGGAGACCCAGTACTTC. This translates into CASSGGLAGGLFWETQYF.

Of note for this clone: The junction and the germline gene differ at one end; a read error may be behind it. J is TRBJ2-4 and V is TRBV2; no firm D call. Germline values: CDR1 SNHLY, CDR2 FYNNEI. The CDR3 sequence is 16 residues long. This chain's CDR3 is CASSERLNTPKNIQYF. The CDR3 DNA sequence: TGTGCCAGCAGTGAAAGACTCAACACCCCCAAGAACATTCAGTACTTC.

This clone was picked up a small number of times. Different DNA sequences within this sample yield the same CDR3. The rearrangement links TRBV25-1 to TRBJ2-7, with no clear D. The CDR3 sequence is 12 residues long. Trimming cost V 2 bases and J 4 bases, with 6 bases left between them. In germline, CDR1 is MGHDK, CDR2 SYGVNS. CDR3 sequence reads: CASSELPYEQYF. The CDR3 DNA sequence: TGTGCCAGCAGTGAACTACCATACGAGCAGTACTTC.

V and J are TRBV5-1 and TRBJ2-7; 10 bases are shared with TRBD1. The germline gives CDR1 SGHRS, CDR2 YFSETQ. The CDR3 spans 15 residues. Trimming took 4 bases from V and 2 from J; bases not matched to a gene: 6. For the CDR3, the DNA is TGCGCCAGCAGCCAGTCCGGGACAGGGGCCTACGAGCAGTACTTC. Protein: CASSQSGTGAYEQYF.

The CDR3: CATRYRQGGEAFF. The CDR3 DNA reads TGTGCCACACGATATCGACAGGGCGGCGAAGCTTTCTTT. V and J are TRBV15 and TRBJ1-1; the match to TRBD1 covers 7 bases. Germline lookup yields CDR1 LNHNV and CDR2 YYDKDF (reference sequence). V lost 9 bases and J lost 8; bases outside the gene matches: 12. The CDR3 sequence is 13 residues long.

The chain employs TRBV9 and TRBJ2-5; D not certain. The V and J ends lost 3 bases and 7 bases respectively, with 13 bases between them. The CDR3 contains 13 residues. The germline CDR1 and CDR2 sequences are SGDLS and YYNGEE. The CDR3: CASSGASGGTQYF. The CDR3 DNA reads TGTGCCAGCAGCGGGGCCTCGGGCGGGACCCAGTACTTC.

The CDR3 bases are TGTGCCAGCAGCGTGTCCCCGCCGGGAAGGAACACCGGGGAGCTGTTTTTT. Translated: CASSVSPPGRNTGELFF. V usage is TRBV9 and J usage is TRBJ2-2, with D possibly being TRBD2 (5 bases). Germline lookup yields CDR1 SGDLS and CDR2 YYNGEE. The length of the CDR3 is 17 residues. Trimming pared 2 bases from V and 1 base from J, leaving 15 bases between.

The rearrangement links TRBV5-4 to TRBJ1-2, with a possible D match to TRBD1 (5 bases). Germline-derived CDR1 and CDR2 are SGHNT and YYREEE (reference sequence). This CDR3 is built from 12 residues. Trimming cost V 3 bases and J 8 bases, with 11 bases left between them. This CDR3 reads CASSSGGDGYTF. The CDR3 DNA is TGTGCCAGCAGCTCGGGGGGGGACGGCTACACCTTC.

V is TRBV7-2 and J is TRBJ2-7; 7 bases line up with TRBD2. The CDR3 contains 16 residues. CDR1 and CDR2 (germline): SGHTA, FQGNSA. V was clipped by 2 bases and J by 2 bases; unmatched bases: 9. In DNA form, the CDR3 reads TGTGCCAGCAGCTTATCAGGCGGGGGAGCCGCCTACGAGCAGTACTTC. It encodes CASSLSGGGAAYEQYF.

Of note for this clone: Germline is not matched at one junction end, which may reflect a read error. CDR3 in amino acids: CASSDGTDTQYF. The CDR3 DNA reads as TGTGCCAGCAGCGATGGCACGGATACGCAGTATTTT. V is TRBV7-9 and J is TRBJ2-3; D ambiguous. Germline CDR1 is SEHNR and CDR2 is FQNEAQ (reference sequence). The CDR3 has 12 amino acids.

The count of this clone is one. V and J are TRBV6-1 and TRBJ1-2; 9 positions match TRBD1. The germline CDR1 and CDR2 sequences are MNHNS and SASEGT. The CDR3 covers 14 residues. V was clipped by 5 bases and J by 4 bases; unmatched bases: 5. DNA of the CDR3: TGTGCCAGCAGTAGGGAGGGACAGGGCTATGGCTACACCTTC. This encodes CASSREGQGYGYTF.

The chain couples TRBV7-8 to TRBJ1-2; D may be TRBD1 (5 bases). This CDR3 has 13 amino acids. V lost 3 bases and J 3 bases, leaving 8 bases between the germline ends. CDR1 is SGHVS, CDR2 FQNEAQ, per germline. This CDR3 is CASSLVQDYGYTF. CDR3 sequence (DNA): TGTGCCAGCAGCTTGGTACAGGACTATGGCTACACCTTC. Full variable domain (rest looked up from reference TRBV7-8 and TRBJ1-2): GAGVSQSPRYKVAKRGQDVALRCDPISGHVSLFWYQQALGQGPEFLTYFQNEAQLDKSGLPSDRFFAERPEGSVSTLKIQRTQQEDSAVYLCASSLVQDYGYTFGSGTRLTVV.

V is TRBV25-1 and J is TRBJ2-7, with D perhaps TRBD2 (5 bases). With 8 bases removed from V and 2 bases from J, the gap between germline ends came to 19 bases. The CDR3 runs to 15 residues. Germline loops: CDR1 MGHDK, CDR2 SYGVNS. The CDR3 loop is CASRPDTEGTYEQYF. The CDR3 region has the DNA TGTGCCAGCCGACCCGACACCGAGGGCACCTACGAGCAGTACTTC.